The 12 T cell receptor beta chains in this list originate from one sample, sequenced in a study of neurological immune-mediated disorders. TCRdb passed the 5' RACE reads through MiXCR, listing each CDR3 protein once. The sample shows 84,000 or so distinct CDR3 sequences, approximately 13% of them seen only once. The time point denotes: longitudinal time-point 2. Material for sequencing was PBMCs. The receptors derive from a female donor with HTLV-1-associated myelopathy (HAM/TSP).

This clonotype was detected a few times. The V call is TRBV6-6, the J call TRBJ1-2; D gene uncertain. Germline V CDR1 and CDR2: MNHNY, SVGAGI (reference sequence). V gave up 0 bases and J gave up 8 bases, with 16 bases separating them. The length of the CDR3 is 15 residues. For the CDR3, the DNA is TGTGCCAGCAGTTACTCGGAGAGGGTTGCGGTGGGCTACACCTTC. The encoded protein is CASSYSERVAVGYTF.

This clonotype has a count of ten or more. The gene calls are TRBV10-3 and TRBJ2-7; D may be TRBD1 or TRBD2 (5 bases each). The CDR3 is made up of 12 amino acids. V was clipped by 8 bases and J by 4 bases, with 12 bases between them. The germline CDR1 and CDR2 sequences are ENHRY and SYGVKD. CDR3 DNA sequence: TGTGCCATCCGTGGGACGCCATACGAGCAGTACTTC. It specifies CAIRGTPYEQYF.

This clonotype came up many times. V gene TRBV7-2 combines with J gene TRBJ1-6; D call uncertain. Germline loops: CDR1 SGHTA, CDR2 FQGNSA. The CDR3 totals 12 residues. Trimming removed 3 bases from V and 5 bases from J, with 2 bases in between. CDR3: CASSFHNSPLHF. Written as DNA, the CDR3 is TGTGCCAGCAGCTTTCATAATTCACCCCTCCACTTT.

Ten or more counts support this clonotype. The rearrangement uses TRBV14 and TRBJ2-7; 9 bases fit TRBD1. CDR1 and CDR2 (germline): SGHDN, FVKESK. After removal of 2 bases from V and 1 base from J, the junction contained 6 bases not matched to a gene. The CDR3 sequence is 16 residues long. The CDR3 DNA reads TGTGCCAGCAGCCAACCTCTGGGACAGGGTTCCTACGAGCAGTACTTC. Translating gives CASSQPLGQGSYEQYF.

At least ten counts were recorded for this clonotype. The V call is TRBV6-6, the J call TRBJ2-7; possible D gene TRBD2, 6 bases. Trimming stripped 6 bases from V and 0 bases from J, with 21 bases between. CDR3 length: 17 amino acids. Germline V CDR1 and CDR2: MNHNY, SVGAGI (reference sequence). The CDR3 reads CASSFTDGSSGSYEQYF. The CDR3 DNA sequence: TGTGCCAGCAGCTTCACGGACGGGAGTTCCGGCTCCTACGAGCAGTACTTC.

This clonotype was seen ten or more times. This chain uses TRBV7-9 with TRBJ2-5; D perhaps matches TRBD1 (6 bases). Germline V gene lookup returns CDR1 SEHNR and CDR2 FQNEAQ (reference sequence). V was pared by 5 bases and J by 5 bases, with 12 bases between. The CDR3 is 13 amino acids. The CDR3, as DNA: TGTGCCAGCAGCGATCAGGGGCCGGAGACCCAGTACTTC. It specifies CASSDQGPETQYF. The full variable domain, rest sourced from reference TRBV7-9 and TRBJ2-5, is DTGVSQNPRHKITKRGQNVTFRCDPISEHNRLYWYRQTLGQGPEFLTYFQNEAQLEKSRLLSDRFSAERPKGSFSTLEIQRTEQGDSAMYLCASSDQGPETQYFGPGTRLLVL.

This clonotype was seen repeatedly, ten times or more. CDR3 sequence (DNA): TGTGCCAGCAGCTTAGCTGGGGGGCAGGGAGTGTTCTTC. It encodes CASSLAGGQGVFF. This sequence joins TRBV7-9 and TRBJ2-1, with D tentatively TRBD1 or TRBD2 (6 bases each). V lost 0 bases, J lost 15 bases, and 15 bases lay in between. The CDR3 totals 13 residues. Germline CDR1 is SEHNR and CDR2 is FQNEAQ (reference sequence).

This clonotype was counted between two and nine times. The V and J genes are TRBV5-6 and TRBJ2-1; 7 bases are shared with TRBD2. Germline-derived CDR1 and CDR2 are SGHDT and YYEEEE. V lost 4 bases to trimming and J lost 0 bases; unmatched junction nucleotides: 10. The CDR3 has 17 amino acids. The CDR3 reads CASSQTLAASSYNEQFF. The CDR3 bases are TGTGCCAGCAGCCAGACTCTAGCGGCCAGCTCCTACAATGAGCAGTTCTTC.

Comment on this clonotype: A read error may account for a junction end that differs from germline. This rearrangement joins TRBV5-1 to TRBJ2-1; 8 positions agree with TRBD1. CDR1 and CDR2 (germline): SGHRS, YFSETQ. The CDR3 sequence is 15 residues long. Here the CDR3 reads CASSLGTGDYNEQFF. The CDR3 bases are TGTGCCAGCAGCTTGGGGACAGGCGACTACAATGAGCAGTTCTTC.

The chain recombines TRBV12-3 or TRBV12-4 with TRBJ2-3, with D uncertain. Trimming cost V 5 bases and J 2 bases, with 11 bases left between them. This CDR3 spans 14 amino acids. The CDR3 spells CASSLRANTDTQYF. CDR3 DNA: TGTGCCAGCAGTCTAAGGGCAAACACAGATACGCAGTATTTT.

The rearrangement links TRBV13 to TRBJ2-3, with 7 bases lining up with TRBD1. The germline CDR1 and CDR2 sequences are PRHDT and FYEKMQ (reference sequence). The trim removed 3 bases at V and 2 bases at J, leaving 2 bases unmatched. There are 14 residues in the CDR3. The CDR3 loop is CASSFGTDTDTQYF. The CDR3 DNA sequence: TGTGCCAGCAGCTTTGGGACAGACACAGATACGCAGTATTTT.

This clonotype showed up just once. The chain combines TRBV10-3 with TRBJ2-2; no firm D call. The CDR3 extends over 15 amino acids. Germline CDR1 and CDR2: ENHRY and SYGVKD. V was clipped by 4 bases and J by 2 bases, with 11 bases between them. CDR3 in amino acids: CAISVTDGNTGELFF. The CDR3 region has the DNA TGTGCCATCAGTGTTACCGACGGTAACACCGGGGAGCTGTTTTTT.